The 20 T cell receptor beta chains below were found in one sample sequenced in a study of T-cell reconstitution after alpha-beta-depleted transplantation in children. For TCRbeta, the library was prepared with unique molecular identifiers. MiXCR was run by TCRdb on the PCR reads, yielding one entry per CDR3 protein. The data contain hundreds of thousands of distinct CDR3 sequences, more than 9% of them seen just once; the ten biggest clones take up 23%. Sequencing used peripheral blood, obtained 180 days after TCRalphabeta/CD19-depleted stem cell transplant. Receptor source: a male patient aged 2 to 9 who had a stem cell transplant for chronic granulomatous disease, so the T cells may come from the graft donor.

This clonotype was observed many times. This chain connects TRBV6-5 to TRBJ2-3, with TRBD2 identical over 16 bases. The junction had 4 bases not matched to a gene; V was cut back by 4 bases and J by 3 bases. This CDR3 has 17 amino acids. From germline, CDR1 is MNHEY and CDR2 SVGAGI. This CDR3 reads CASSWGLAGGPTDTQYF. The DNA of the CDR3 is TGTGCCAGCAGTTGGGGACTAGCGGGGGGGCCGACAGATACGCAGTATTTT.

Regarding this clonotype: A much larger clone is a single base away; this may be a read error. The chain recombines TRBV20-1 with TRBJ1-3; D gene uncertain. CDR3 size: 12 residues. Germline V gene lookup returns CDR1 DFQATT and CDR2 SNEGSKA (reference sequence). CDR3 amino acids: CSARPRWNTTYF. CDR3 nucleotides: TGCAGTGCTAGACCCAGGTGGAACACCACATATTTT.

In this sample, this clonotype turned up a few times. At one of its ends the junction is not consistent with the germline gene, which may arise from a read error. This chain links TRBV2 with TRBJ2-2; D remains unclear. Germline V gene sequence: CDR1 SNHLY, CDR2 FYNNEI. This CDR3 region has 13 residues. Written as DNA, the CDR3 is TGTGCCAGCAACCGTTGGGGAACCGAGGAGCTGTTTTTT. It specifies CASNRWGTEELFF. The whole variable domain, remainder taken from reference TRBV2 and TRBJ2-2, is EPEVTQTPSHQVTQMGQEVILRCVPISNHLYFYWYRQILGQKVEFLVSFYNNEISEKSEIFDDQFSVERPDGSNFTLKIRSTKLEDSAMYFCASNRWGTEELFFGEGSRLTVL.

This clonotype was counted a few times. V usage is TRBV5-1 and J usage is TRBJ2-1; D is uncertain. CDR1 SGHRS and CDR2 YFSETQ come from the germline V gene. The CDR3 totals 13 residues. V was clipped by 4 bases and J by 7 bases, with 12 bases between them. The CDR3 sequence: CASSPRQVNEQFF. As DNA, the CDR3 is TGCGCCAGCAGCCCCCGGCAGGTTAATGAGCAGTTCTTC.

The J gene is TRBJ2-1, the V gene TRBV7-1, with 10 nucleotides matching TRBD2. TRBV7-1 is an ORF; its function is uncertain. Trimming cost V 3 bases and J 0 bases; bases outside gene matches: 11. The CDR3 loop spans 19 amino acids. The CDR3 coding sequence is TGTGCCAGCAGCTCCCCACCGGACTCTAGCGGGAGCTCCTACAATGAGCAGTTCTTC. Amino acid sequence: CASSSPPDSSGSSYNEQFF.

This clonotype was counted at least ten times. The chain uses TRBV5-5 and TRBJ1-1, with no clear D. The V gene lost 5 bases and the J gene lost 4 bases, with 12 bases spanning the gap. This CDR3 region has 13 residues. Germline V lookup: CDR1 SGHKS, CDR2 YYEKEE (reference sequence). CDR3 DNA sequence: TGTGCCAGCAGTTTGACCCAGGTCACTGAAGCTTTCTTT. Residues: CASSLTQVTEAFF.

A note on this clonotype: This could be a read error, since a much larger clone is one nucleotide away. The chain carries TRBV29-1 and TRBJ2-5; D remains unclear. This CDR3 region has 10 residues. Germline CDR1 is SQVTM and CDR2 is ANQGSEA. In nucleotides, the CDR3 is TGCAGCGTTGGCCCCACGACCCCGTACTTC. This encodes CSVGPTTPYF.

This clonotype was counted many times. The chain is built from TRBV20-1 and TRBJ1-5, with 10 positions matching TRBD1. Losses at the gene ends were 4 bases for V and 5 bases for J; bases not matched to a gene: 2. CDR3 length equals 13 residues. CDR1 is DFQATT, CDR2 SNEGSKA, per germline (reference sequence). CDR3: CSATGTGDQPQHF. The CDR3 DNA follows: TGCAGTGCTACCGGGACAGGGGATCAGCCCCAGCATTTT.

This clonotype was picked up many times. The rearrangement links TRBV6-5 to TRBJ2-3; TRBD2 agrees at 16 bases. CDR1 MNHEY and CDR2 SVGAGI come from the germline V gene. This CDR3 spans 18 amino acids. J was trimmed by 0 bases and V by 4 bases; bases with no gene match: 4. Written as DNA, the CDR3 is TGTGCCAGCAGTTCTCCGGGACTAGCGGGGGGGAGCACAGATACGCAGTATTTT. It yields the protein CASSSPGLAGGSTDTQYF.

As regards this clonotype: A much larger clone differs from this one at a single base, so this may be a read error. This chain links TRBV27 with TRBJ2-2; tentative D call: TRBD2 (7 bases). Trimming removed 6 bases from V and 4 bases from J, with 18 bases in between. The CDR3 length is 16 residues. Per germline, CDR1 MNHEY and CDR2 SMNVEV (reference sequence). DNA for the CDR3: TGTGCCAGCAGCCTTCACGGGGGGCAGGGCACCGGGGAGCTGTTTTTT. It translates to CASSLHGGQGTGELFF.

This clonotype was seen at least ten times. V gene TRBV28 combines with J gene TRBJ1-3; 12 nucleotides line up with TRBD1. Germline lookup yields CDR1 MDHEN and CDR2 SYDVKM. V gave up 5 bases and J gave up 0 bases; unmatched junction bases: 14. The CDR3 runs to 20 residues. CDR3 sequence reads: CASSPPGTGGASLSGNTIYF. The CDR3, as DNA: TGTGCCAGCAGTCCCCCCGGGACAGGGGGCGCGTCCCTCTCTGGAAACACCATATATTTT.

This clonotype was found many times. This chain joins TRBV7-2 and TRBJ1-2; 7 nucleotides line up with TRBD1. J was trimmed by 1 base and V by 5 bases; bases with no gene match: 10. This CDR3 has 16 residues. Germline CDR1 and CDR2: SGHTA and FQGNSA. DNA of the CDR3: TGTGCCAGCAGCACCCAGGGGGGAAGCCTTAACTATGGCTACACCTTC. Amino acids: CASSTQGGSLNYGYTF.

Note on this clonotype: A much larger clone sits a single nucleotide away, making a read error possible. The conserved phenylalanine or tryptophan is not found at the CDR3 terminus, so this likely reflects a read error. The V gene is TRBV5-1, the J gene TRBJ2-7; perhaps D is TRBD1 or TRBD2 (5 bases each). CDR1 is SGHRS, CDR2 YFSETQ, per germline. The CDR3 runs 15 residues. Trimming shortened V by 3 bases and J by 2 bases, and 15 bases separated the two germline ends. In nucleotides, the CDR3 is TGCGCCAGCAGCTCACGGGGACCGGAGACCTACGAGCAGTACTTA. Translated: CASSSRGPETYEQYL.

This clonotype has at least ten counts. The chain couples TRBV3-1 to TRBJ2-7; D gene ambiguous. V was trimmed by 4 bases and J by 3 bases, leaving 22 bases between them. Germline V gene lookup returns CDR1 LGHDT and CDR2 YNNKEL (reference sequence). The CDR3 is 17 amino acids. The CDR3 here is CASSPKVRTANRYEQYF. The DNA for the CDR3 is TGTGCCAGCAGCCCCAAGGTCCGGACGGCTAACCGCTACGAGCAGTACTTC.

In its sample, this clonotype was seen many times. The chain combines TRBV20-1 with TRBJ1-5; possible D gene TRBD1, 5 bases. The CDR3 spans 15 residues. Germline CDR1 is DFQATT and CDR2 is SNEGSKA (reference sequence). V gave up 5 bases and J gave up 4 bases, with 18 bases separating them. The CDR3 is CSARPGEGKNQPQHF. In nucleotides, the CDR3 is TGCAGTGCTCGGCCCGGCGAGGGGAAAAATCAGCCCCAGCATTTT.

This clonotype came up many times. V and J are TRBV15 and TRBJ2-7; D possibly matches TRBD1 or TRBD2 (5 bases each). The CDR3 length is 14 residues. Germline CDR1 reads LNHNV; CDR2 reads YYDKDF (reference sequence). V dropped 5 bases and J dropped 2 bases, with 13 bases sitting between them. CDR3 nucleotides: TGTGCCACCAGCTACCTGGGGGAAACCTACGAGCAGTACTTC. Translating it yields CATSYLGETYEQYF.

The sample holds a few counts of this clonotype. The rearrangement links TRBV19 to TRBJ2-1; no firm D call. The V and J ends lost 5 bases and 12 bases respectively, with 14 bases between them. The germline CDR1 and CDR2 sequences are LNHDA and SQIVND (reference sequence). This CDR3 comprises 12 residues. DNA of the CDR3: TGTGCCAGTAGTTTGGACCTTATGGTGCAGTTCTTC. This sequence encodes CASSLDLMVQFF.

Many counts were recorded for this clonotype. The chain uses TRBV7-6 and TRBJ1-2; D might be TRBD1 (5 bases). The CDR3 extends over 14 amino acids. Trimming stripped 5 bases from V and 1 base from J, with 11 bases between. The germline gives CDR1 SGHVS, CDR2 FNYEAQ. CDR3 residues: CASSPVGDNYGYTF. CDR3 DNA: TGTGCCAGCAGCCCTGTAGGGGATAACTATGGCTACACCTTC.

This clonotype showed up many times. The V and J genes are TRBV7-9 and TRBJ2-7; tentative D call: TRBD1 (5 bases). The CDR3 is 14 amino acids. CDR1 SEHNR and CDR2 FQNEAQ come from the germline V gene (reference sequence). The V end lost 0 bases, the J end lost 5 bases, and 11 bases lay between the germline ends. CDR3 amino acids: CASSLAPGLNEQYF. CDR3 nucleotides: TGTGCCAGCAGCTTAGCGCCAGGGCTCAACGAGCAGTACTTC.

This clonotype was seen at least ten times. The chain combines TRBV7-9 with TRBJ2-7, with 8 nucleotides matching TRBD2. J gave up 3 bases and V 6 bases, and 10 bases lay outside the gene matches. The germline gives CDR1 SEHNR, CDR2 FQNEAQ (reference sequence). The CDR3 has 15 residues. The CDR3 region is CASSMGVAGIYEQYF. CDR3 bases: TGTGCCAGCAGTATGGGGGTAGCGGGGATCTACGAGCAGTACTTC.